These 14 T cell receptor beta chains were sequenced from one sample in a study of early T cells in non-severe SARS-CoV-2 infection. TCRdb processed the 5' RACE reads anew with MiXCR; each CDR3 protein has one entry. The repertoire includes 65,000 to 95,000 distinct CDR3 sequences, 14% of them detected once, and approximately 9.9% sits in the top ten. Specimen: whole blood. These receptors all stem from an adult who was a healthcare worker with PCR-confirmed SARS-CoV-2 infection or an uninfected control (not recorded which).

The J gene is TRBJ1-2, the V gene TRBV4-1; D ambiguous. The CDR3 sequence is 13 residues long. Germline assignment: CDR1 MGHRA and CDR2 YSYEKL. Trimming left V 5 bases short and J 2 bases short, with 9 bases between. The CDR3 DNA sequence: TGCGCCAGCAGCTTGATTGCCAACTATGGCTACACCTTC. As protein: CASSLIANYGYTF.

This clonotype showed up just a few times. The CDR3 DNA sequence: TGTGCCAGCGGAGGAAAGGGGTACGAGCAGTACTTC. Protein sequence: CASGGKGYEQYF. This rearrangement joins TRBV9 to TRBJ2-7, with D tentatively TRBD1 or TRBD2 (5 bases each). Germline CDR1 is SGDLS and CDR2 is YYNGEE. Trimming took off 7 bases at V and 4 bases at J, with 12 bases between the two ends. The CDR3 contains 12 residues.

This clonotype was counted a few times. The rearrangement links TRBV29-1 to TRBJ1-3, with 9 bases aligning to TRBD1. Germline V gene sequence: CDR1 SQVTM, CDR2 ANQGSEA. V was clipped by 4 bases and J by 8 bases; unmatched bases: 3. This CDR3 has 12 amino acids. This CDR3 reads CSVGRQGDTIYF. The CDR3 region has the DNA TGCAGCGTTGGGAGACAGGGGGACACCATATATTTT.

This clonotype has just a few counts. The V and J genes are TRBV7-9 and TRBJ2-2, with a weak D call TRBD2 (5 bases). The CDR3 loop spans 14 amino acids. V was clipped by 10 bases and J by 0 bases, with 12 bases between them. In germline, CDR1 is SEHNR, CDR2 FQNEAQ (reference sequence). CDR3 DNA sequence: TGTGCCACTTCGACTATCTCGAACACCGGGGAGCTGTTTTTT. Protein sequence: CATSTISNTGELFF.

This CDR3 is CASKPILTSAYEQYF. DNA for the CDR3: TGTGCCAGCAAGCCCATTCTTACTAGCGCCTACGAGCAGTACTTC. The chain is built from TRBV2 and TRBJ2-7, with 7 positions matching TRBD2. The V and J ends lost 7 bases and 2 bases, in that order; junction bases with no gene match: 11. The CDR3 is made up of 15 amino acids. Germline CDR1 is SNHLY and CDR2 is FYNNEI.

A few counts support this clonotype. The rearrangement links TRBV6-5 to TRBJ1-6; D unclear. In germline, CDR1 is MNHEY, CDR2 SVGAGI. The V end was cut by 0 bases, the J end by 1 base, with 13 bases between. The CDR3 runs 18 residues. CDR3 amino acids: CASSYSDPRGSYNSPLHF. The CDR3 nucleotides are TGTGCCAGCAGTTACTCGGATCCCCGGGGATCCTATAATTCACCCCTCCACTTT.

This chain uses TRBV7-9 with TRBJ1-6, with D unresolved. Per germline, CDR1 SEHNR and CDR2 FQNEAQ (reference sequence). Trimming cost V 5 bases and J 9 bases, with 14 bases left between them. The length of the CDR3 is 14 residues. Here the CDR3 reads CASSPETEGSPLHF. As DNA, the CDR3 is TGTGCCAGCAGCCCGGAGACCGAGGGTTCACCCCTCCACTTT.

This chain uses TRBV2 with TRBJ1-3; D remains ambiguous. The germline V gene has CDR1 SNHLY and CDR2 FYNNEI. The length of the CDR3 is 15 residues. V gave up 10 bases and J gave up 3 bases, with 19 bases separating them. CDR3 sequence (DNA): TGTGCCACCAGAAAAGGTCCGGGGATTGGAAACACCATATATTTT. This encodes CATRKGPGIGNTIYF.

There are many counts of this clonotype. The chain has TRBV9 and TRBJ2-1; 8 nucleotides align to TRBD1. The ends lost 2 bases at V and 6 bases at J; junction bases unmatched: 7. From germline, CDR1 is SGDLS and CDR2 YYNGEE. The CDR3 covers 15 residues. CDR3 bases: TGTGCCAGCAGCGTCTCAGGGGGCAGCGGCAATGAGCAGTTCTTC. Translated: CASSVSGGSGNEQFF.

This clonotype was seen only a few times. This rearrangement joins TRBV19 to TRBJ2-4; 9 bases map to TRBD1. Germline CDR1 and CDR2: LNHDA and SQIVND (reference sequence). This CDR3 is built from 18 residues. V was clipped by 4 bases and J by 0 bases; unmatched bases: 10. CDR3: CASSRERTGATAKNIQYF. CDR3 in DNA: TGTGCCAGTAGTAGAGAACGGACAGGGGCCACAGCCAAAAACATTCAGTACTTC.

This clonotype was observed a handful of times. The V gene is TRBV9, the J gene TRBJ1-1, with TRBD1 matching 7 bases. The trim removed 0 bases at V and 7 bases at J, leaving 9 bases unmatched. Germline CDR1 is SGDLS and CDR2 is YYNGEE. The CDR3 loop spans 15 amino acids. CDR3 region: CASSVETGVYGEAFF. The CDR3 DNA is TGTGCCAGCAGCGTAGAAACAGGGGTATATGGTGAAGCTTTCTTT.

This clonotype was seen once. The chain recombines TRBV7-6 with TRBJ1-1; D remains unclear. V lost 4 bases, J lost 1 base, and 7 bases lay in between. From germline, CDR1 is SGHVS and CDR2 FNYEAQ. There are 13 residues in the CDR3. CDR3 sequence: CASSSYTNTEAFF. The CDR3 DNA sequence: TGTGCCAGCAGCTCATACACGAACACTGAAGCTTTCTTT.

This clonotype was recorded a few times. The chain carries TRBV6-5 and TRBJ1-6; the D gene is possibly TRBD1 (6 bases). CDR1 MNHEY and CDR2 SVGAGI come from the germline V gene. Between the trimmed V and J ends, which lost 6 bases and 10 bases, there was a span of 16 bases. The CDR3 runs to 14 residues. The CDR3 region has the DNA TGTGCCAGCAGGGATACAGGGAGGGTATCACCCCTCCACTTT. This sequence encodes CASRDTGRVSPLHF.

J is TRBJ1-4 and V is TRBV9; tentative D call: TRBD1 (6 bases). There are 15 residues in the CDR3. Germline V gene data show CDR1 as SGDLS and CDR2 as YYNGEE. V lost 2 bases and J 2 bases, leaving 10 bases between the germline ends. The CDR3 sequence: CASSVTGSTNEKLFF. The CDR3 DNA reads TGTGCCAGCAGCGTTACAGGGTCGACTAATGAAAAACTGTTTTTT. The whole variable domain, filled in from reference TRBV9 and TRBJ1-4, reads DSGVTQTPKHLITATGQRVTLRCSPRSGDLSVYWYQQSLDQGLQFLIQYYNGEERAKGNILERFSAQQFPDLHSELNLSSLELGDSALYFCASSVTGSTNEKLFFGSGTQLSVL.